Each of the 32 T cell receptor beta chains below was sequenced from the same sample in a study of T cells in localized non-small cell lung cancer. Generated by immunoSEQ multiplex PCR, the TCRdb table keeps only in-frame clones and is missing some. The data contain around 41,000 clones, about 88% of them singletons. The starting material was peripheral blood, obtained before any cancer treatment. The source of these receptors is a female donor older than 55 with stage I squamous cell lung carcinoma.

The V call is TRBV19, the J call TRBJ2-3; the match to TRBD2 covers 10 bases. The CDR3 runs 14 residues. Unmatched junction bases numbered 4, after V lost 6 bases and J lost 4 bases. Germline values: CDR1 LNHDA, CDR2 SQIVND (reference sequence). The CDR3 region has the DNA TGTGCCAGTAGGAGCGGGAGGGCCTCAGATACGCAGTATTTT. Residues: CASRSGRASDTQYF.

This clone has only one observation. V and J are TRBV4-1 and TRBJ2-7, with D perhaps assigned TRBD1 or TRBD2 (6 bases each). The CDR3 spans 16 residues. Germline CDR1 and CDR2: MGHRA and YSYEKL. The V end was cut by 1 base, the J end by 7 bases, with 20 bases between. The CDR3 DNA is TGCGCCAGCAGCCAAGGGTCTTTCCGGGGGCAGAGAGAGCAGTACTTC. It encodes CASSQGSFRGQREQYF.

V usage is TRBV7-2 and J usage is TRBJ2-2, with 7 bases lining up with TRBD1. V was pared by 1 base and J by 6 bases, with 8 bases of the junction left unmatched. There are 16 residues in the CDR3. Germline CDR1 and CDR2: SGHTA and FQGNSA. CDR3 amino acids: CASSLGGGGRAGELFF. CDR3 nucleotides: TGTGCCAGCAGCTTAGGAGGGGGCGGGCGCGCCGGGGAGCTGTTTTTT.

The chain is built from TRBV29-1 and TRBJ1-5; D remains ambiguous. The CDR3 has 13 amino acids. The V gene's germline CDR1 is SQVTM and CDR2 ANQGSEA. With 4 bases removed from V and 2 bases from J, the gap between germline ends came to 9 bases. The DNA for the CDR3 is TGCAGCGTTGTTCCTGGGGGCAATCAGCCCCAGCATTTT. It yields the protein CSVVPGGNQPQHF.

The rearrangement joins TRBV7-2 to TRBJ1-2; TRBD1 matches at 8 bases. Trimming removed 1 base from V and 2 bases from J; junction bases left unmatched: 6. Germline lookup yields CDR1 SGHTA and CDR2 FQGNSA. This CDR3 region has 16 residues. The CDR3: CASSLGQGSGNYGYTF. CDR3 sequence (DNA): TGTGCCAGCAGCTTAGGACAGGGGAGTGGGAACTATGGCTACACCTTC.

V gene TRBV6-1 combines with J gene TRBJ1-2; unclear D gene. CDR1 and CDR2 from the germline V gene are MNHNS and SASEGT. V was pared by 1 base and J by 3 bases, with 9 bases between. The CDR3 loop spans 14 amino acids. CDR3 sequence reads: CASSEGARHYGYTF. As DNA, the CDR3 is TGTGCCAGCAGTGAAGGGGCCAGGCACTATGGCTACACCTTC.

The CDR3 coding sequence is TGTGCCAGTACCTCAAGGAACTATGGCTACACCTTC. As protein: CASTSRNYGYTF. The J gene is TRBJ1-2, the V gene TRBV19; D is unclear. With 7 bases removed from V and 2 bases from J, the gap between germline ends came to 8 bases. The CDR3 loop spans 12 amino acids. Germline V lookup: CDR1 LNHDA, CDR2 SQIVND (reference sequence).

V is TRBV5-1 and J is TRBJ2-5; TRBD1 agrees at 8 bases. J gave up 3 bases and V 0 bases, and 4 bases lay outside the gene matches. The CDR3 totals 15 residues. CDR1 is SGHRS, CDR2 YFSETQ, per germline. The CDR3 spells CASSLVPGQEETQYF. As DNA, the CDR3 is TGCGCCAGCAGCTTGGTCCCGGGACAGGAAGAGACCCAGTACTTC.

CDR3 DNA sequence: TGTGCCACCAGCAGAGATAGGTATGAGCAGTTCTTC. It yields the protein CATSRDRYEQFF. This chain links TRBV15 with TRBJ2-1; no firm D call. This CDR3 has 12 amino acids. The germline CDR1 and CDR2 sequences are LNHNV and YYDKDF (reference sequence). V lost 0 bases and J lost 8, with 5 bases in between. Combining the CDR3 with reference TRBV15 and TRBJ2-1 gives the whole variable domain DAMVIQNPRYQVTQFGKPVTLSCSQTLNHNVMYWYQQKSSQAPKLLFHYYDKDFNNEADTPDNFQSRRPNTSFCFLDIRSPGLGDTAMYLCATSRDRYEQFFGPGTRLTVL.

This clone was detected only once. The chain employs TRBV11-2 and TRBJ2-7, with 9 bases fitting TRBD2. The CDR3 runs 14 residues. Germline lookup yields CDR1 SGHAT and CDR2 FQNNGV. The V gene end was trimmed by 1 base and the J gene end by 7 bases; junction bases not matched to a gene: 5. The CDR3 loop is CASSLGGRANEQYF. CDR3 bases: TGTGCCAGCAGCTTAGGCGGGAGGGCGAATGAGCAGTACTTC.

This chain joins TRBV7-8 and TRBJ2-2; 9 bases agree with TRBD2. There are 18 residues in the CDR3. After removal of 5 bases from V and 4 bases from J, the junction contained 14 bases not matched to a gene. In germline, CDR1 is SGHVS, CDR2 FQNEAQ. CDR3 nucleotide sequence: TGTGCCAGCAGCAGAAGCGGGCGGGAGGGATTGGGCACCGGGGAGCTGTTTTTT. Its translation: CASSRSGREGLGTGELFF.

CDR3 protein: CASSRGVTGELFF. CDR3 DNA sequence: TGTGCCAGTAGTAGGGGCGTTACCGGGGAGCTGTTTTTT. This chain uses TRBV19 with TRBJ2-2, with TRBD1 as a possible D gene (5 bases). This CDR3 is 13 amino acids long. CDR1 and CDR2 from the germline V gene are LNHDA and SQIVND (reference sequence). V lost 4 bases, J lost 5 bases, and 8 bases lay in between.

The gene calls are TRBV19 and TRBJ1-4; 7 nucleotides align to TRBD1. This CDR3 is built from 15 residues. CDR1 LNHDA and CDR2 SQIVND come from the germline V gene (reference sequence). With V trimmed by 4 bases and J by 6 bases, 8 bases remained unmatched. CDR3 sequence reads: CASSTHRGRDEKLFF. The CDR3 DNA follows: TGTGCCAGTAGTACTCACAGGGGACGCGATGAAAAACTGTTTTTT.

This clone is a singleton in its sample. The gene calls are TRBV2 and TRBJ2-3; tentatively, D is TRBD2 (6 bases). V was trimmed by 2 bases and J by 6 bases, leaving 15 bases between them. There are 15 residues in the CDR3. CDR1 SNHLY and CDR2 FYNNEI come from the germline V gene. As DNA, the CDR3 is TGTGCCAGCAGTGAATTATCGGGAGTAGGGGATACGCAGTATTTT. Translated: CASSELSGVGDTQYF.

V gene TRBV9 combines with J gene TRBJ2-7; D unclear. Between the trimmed V and J ends, which lost 4 bases and 7 bases, there was a span of 15 bases. CDR3 length: 13 amino acids. The germline V gene encodes CDR1 SGDLS and CDR2 YYNGEE. The DNA for the CDR3 is TGTGCCAGCAGCACATCATTACGATCAGAGCAGTACTTC. It codes for CASSTSLRSEQYF.

The chain has TRBV7-6 and TRBJ1-1; 7 bases are shared with TRBD1. Germline V lookup: CDR1 SGHVS, CDR2 FNYEAQ. The CDR3 covers 13 residues. The V and J ends lost 6 bases and 3 bases, in that order; junction bases with no gene match: 4. The CDR3 spells CASRDTGDTEAFF. In DNA, the CDR3 is TGTGCCAGCAGAGACACAGGGGACACTGAAGCTTTCTTT.

The CDR3 sequence: CASSVDRGLEQYF. Written as DNA, the CDR3 is TGTGCCAGCAGTGTCGACAGGGGCCTAGAGCAGTACTTC. This chain joins TRBV27 and TRBJ2-7, with TRBD1 matching 8 bases. V shed 5 bases, J shed 7 bases, and the junction held 7 bases outside the gene matches. Germline V gene data show CDR1 as MNHEY and CDR2 as SMNVEV (reference sequence). CDR3 size: 13 residues.

This chain joins TRBV7-9 and TRBJ1-2; tentative D call: TRBD1 (5 bases). This CDR3 has 14 amino acids. Germline V gene sequence: CDR1 SEHNR, CDR2 FQNEAQ (reference sequence). The germline V and J ends were trimmed by 5 bases and 6 bases, with 16 bases remaining between them. CDR3 bases: TGTGCCAGCAGCCCCTCCCGGGGCTGGGATGGCTACACCTTC. Amino acid sequence: CASSPSRGWDGYTF.

V is TRBV19 and J is TRBJ2-7; TRBD1 agrees at 7 bases. This CDR3 region has 14 residues. The germline V gene encodes CDR1 LNHDA and CDR2 SQIVND (reference sequence). Trimming took 6 bases from V and 3 from J; bases not matched to a gene: 8. DNA for the CDR3: TGTGCCAGTAGCACTTCGGGACAGATCTACGAGCAGTACTTC. Translation: CASSTSGQIYEQYF.

Concerning this clone itself: The sample carries other DNA sequences with the same CDR3. The CDR3 region is CASSLDSSTDTQYF. The CDR3 coding sequence is TGCGCCAGCAGCTTGGACTCAAGCACAGATACGCAGTATTTT. V gene TRBV5-1 combines with J gene TRBJ2-3; no reliable D call. The ends were cut back, 0 bases at V and 0 bases at J, with 5 bases in the middle. Germline V lookup: CDR1 SGHRS, CDR2 YFSETQ. This CDR3 spans 14 amino acids.

V is TRBV29-1 and J is TRBJ2-7; D is perhaps TRBD1 (6 bases). Germline assignment: CDR1 SQVTM and CDR2 ANQGSEA. V was shortened by 5 bases and J by 3 bases, with 17 bases between the two germline ends. This CDR3 spans 14 amino acids. CDR3 in amino acids: CSVQRQDSIYEQYF. Written as DNA, the CDR3 is TGCAGCGTTCAGAGACAGGACTCTATCTACGAGCAGTACTTC.

The genes are TRBV6-6 and TRBJ2-7, with TRBD1 matching over 7 bases. Unmatched junction bases numbered 6, after V lost 6 bases and J lost 4 bases. This CDR3 is built from 13 residues. Looked up from germline, CDR1 is MNHNY and CDR2 is SVGAGI (reference sequence). This CDR3 reads CASRNRGGYEQYF. The CDR3, as DNA: TGTGCCAGCAGAAACAGGGGTGGGTACGAGCAGTACTTC.

CDR3 sequence (DNA): TGTGCCAGCAGTTATGGTGCCAGGAACTACGAGCAGTACTTC. Translation: CASSYGARNYEQYF. V usage is TRBV6-5 and J usage is TRBJ2-7; D remains ambiguous. V was trimmed by 3 bases and J by 3 bases, leaving 12 bases between them. Germline CDR1 reads MNHEY; CDR2 reads SVGAGI. The CDR3 is 14 amino acids.

This sequence joins TRBV19 and TRBJ2-1; D is possibly TRBD2 (5 bases). Germline assignment: CDR1 LNHDA and CDR2 SQIVND (reference sequence). The CDR3 is 14 residues long. Trimming stripped 6 bases from V and 0 bases from J, with 9 bases between. Here the CDR3 DNA reads TGTGCCAGTAGGAGCGGTGACTCCTACAATGAGCAGTTCTTC. It translates to CASRSGDSYNEQFF.

The chain combines TRBV5-4 with TRBJ1-2, with D possibly matching TRBD1 (6 bases). Germline CDR1 is SGHNT and CDR2 is YYREEE (reference sequence). The CDR3 length is 13 residues. V was cut by 1 base and J by 5 bases, with 9 bases left in between. CDR3 nucleotides: TGTGCCAGCAGCTTGTCAGGGGTATATGGCTACACCTTC. Protein sequence: CASSLSGVYGYTF.

The rearrangement links TRBV4-2 to TRBJ1-3, with D hard to call. Trimming took off 0 bases at V and 0 bases at J, with 9 bases between the two ends. The CDR3 sequence is 16 residues long. Germline CDR1 is LGHNA and CDR2 is YNFKEQ. CDR3 sequence (DNA): TGTGCCAGCAGCCAAGATCGGCGGGACTCTGGAAACACCATATATTTT. Translating it yields CASSQDRRDSGNTIYF.

The chain is built from TRBV6-6 and TRBJ1-1; possible D gene TRBD1, 6 bases. V lost 4 bases, J lost 0 bases, and 15 bases lay in between. In germline, CDR1 is MNHNY, CDR2 SVGAGI (reference sequence). This CDR3 region has 16 residues. CDR3 residues: CASSSFRGPLNTEAFF. The DNA of the CDR3 is TGTGCCAGCAGTTCTTTCAGGGGTCCCCTGAACACTGAAGCTTTCTTT.

J is TRBJ1-3 and V is TRBV10-3; unclear D gene. The CDR3 totals 16 residues. Germline V gives CDR1 ENHRY, CDR2 SYGVKD. The V and J ends lost 4 bases and 0 bases respectively, with 13 bases between them. CDR3 residues: CAISVGQSISGNTIYF. The CDR3 DNA reads as TGTGCCATCAGTGTCGGGCAGTCCATCTCTGGAAACACCATATATTTT.

The chain uses TRBV4-1 and TRBJ2-6; TRBD2 agrees at 8 bases. The CDR3 length is 18 residues. The germline CDR1 and CDR2 sequences are MGHRA and YSYEKL. The junction had 4 bases not matched to a gene; V was cut back by 0 bases and J by 0 bases. The CDR3 DNA sequence: TGCGCCAGCAGCCAAGATAGCGGGGTACGCTCTGGGGCCAACGTCCTGACTTTC. Translating it yields CASSQDSGVRSGANVLTF.

This chain uses TRBV7-9 with TRBJ2-7; the match to TRBD2 covers 11 bases. Trimming removed 1 base from V and 4 bases from J; junction bases left unmatched: 3. Germline loops: CDR1 SEHNR, CDR2 FQNEAQ (reference sequence). The CDR3 runs to 15 residues. The CDR3 bases are TGTGCCAGCAGCTTAGAGGCTAGCGGGAGGTACGAGCAGTACTTC. Amino acid sequence: CASSLEASGRYEQYF.

The rearrangement uses TRBV4-3 and TRBJ2-3, with TRBD2 matching over 7 bases. V trimming: 4 bases; J trimming: 4 bases; junction bases outside the gene matches: 5. This CDR3 comprises 14 residues. The germline V gene has CDR1 LGHNA and CDR2 YSLEER. DNA for the CDR3: TGCGCCAGCAGCCTAAACGCGGGAGCAGATACGCAGTATTTT. Translating gives CASSLNAGADTQYF.

The CDR3 bases are TGTGCCAGCAGCTTGGCCAATGCGGGCATGAGTTCACCCCTCCACTTT. It encodes CASSLANAGMSSPLHF. The rearrangement links TRBV5-6 to TRBJ1-6; D gene ambiguous. This CDR3 region has 16 residues. Trimming stripped 0 bases from V and 9 bases from J, with 16 bases between. Germline V lookup: CDR1 SGHDT, CDR2 YYEEEE.